These 8 T cell receptor beta chains originate from one sample sequenced in a study of T cell responses to AZD1222 COVID-19 vaccine. Clones were read by immunoSEQ multiplex PCR, and TCRdb kept only the in-frame ones, dropping some. The data hold 150,000 to 170,000 clones, with about 86% observed a single time. This material consisted of peripheral blood, taken on day 0 of MenACWY control vaccination. These receptors were obtained from an adult in good health.

This rearrangement joins TRBV15 to TRBJ1-4; 8 positions match TRBD1. Germline CDR1 and CDR2: LNHNV and YYDKDF (reference sequence). The CDR3 is 16 amino acids. Trimming at V came to 1 base and at J to 7 bases, leaving 8 bases not matched to a gene. In DNA, the CDR3 is TGTGCCACCAGCAGAGTTTCCGGGACAGGAGTTGAAAAACTGTTTTTT. Its protein product is CATSRVSGTGVEKLFF.

The chain carries TRBV6-6 and TRBJ1-5, with D tentatively TRBD1 (6 bases). The CDR3 sequence is 17 residues long. Germline lookup yields CDR1 MNHNY and CDR2 SVGAGI (reference sequence). Trimming cost V 5 bases and J 0 bases, with 17 bases left between them. CDR3: CASSPYDRSYSNQPQHF. CDR3 sequence (DNA): TGTGCCAGCAGTCCCTACGACAGGAGCTATAGCAATCAGCCCCAGCATTTT.

This chain joins TRBV5-1 and TRBJ1-3, with unresolved D. The V end was cut by 4 bases, the J end by 4 bases, with 9 bases between. Germline V gene sequence: CDR1 SGHRS, CDR2 YFSETQ. The CDR3 consists of 13 residues. The CDR3 DNA follows: TGCGCCAGCAGCCGTTTATCCGGAAACACCATATATTTT. Residues: CASSRLSGNTIYF.

This chain connects TRBV12-3 or TRBV12-4 to TRBJ1-1; D not resolved. The CDR3 has 12 residues. V shed 1 base and J shed 10 bases, with 10 bases lying between them. CDR3 in DNA: TGTGCCAGCAGTTTAGGGTGGGGTGGAGCTTTCTTT. It codes for CASSLGWGGAFF.

The sample holds one count of this clone. This CDR3 reads CASSLGQGFNLGYTF. DNA of the CDR3: TGTGCCAGCAGCTTGGGGCAGGGGTTTAACCTTGGCTACACCTTC. The V call is TRBV7-2, the J call TRBJ1-2; D might be TRBD1 (6 bases). The CDR3 extends over 15 amino acids. Germline CDR1 reads SGHTA; CDR2 reads FQGNSA. The ends were cut back, 3 bases at V and 7 bases at J, with 18 bases in the middle.

V gene TRBV25-1 combines with J gene TRBJ2-2, with D perhaps TRBD1 or TRBD2 (5 bases each). This CDR3 is built from 15 residues. Germline V lookup: CDR1 MGHDK, CDR2 SYGVNS. Deletions cut 2 bases from V and 5 bases from J, with 12 bases between. The CDR3 protein is CASSEGSWGTGELFF. CDR3 coding DNA: TGTGCCAGCAGTGAAGGTAGCTGGGGGACCGGGGAGCTGTTTTTT.

V and J are TRBV6-6 and TRBJ1-6; no definite D call. Trimming shortened V by 2 bases and J by 4 bases, and 6 bases separated the two germline ends. This CDR3 has 14 amino acids. Per the germline V gene, CDR1 is MNHNY and CDR2 is SVGAGI (reference sequence). The CDR3 nucleotides read TGTGCCAGCAGTTACGCCCAGTATAATTCACCCCTCCACTTT. This codes for CASSYAQYNSPLHF.

This clone was seen only once. CDR3 bases: TGTGCCAGCTCACCCACTGGGAGAGAAGCTTTCTTT. Residues: CASSPTGREAFF. The gene calls are TRBV18 and TRBJ1-1; no firm D call. The V end was cut by 3 bases, the J end by 8 bases, with 10 bases between. The CDR3 covers 12 residues. CDR1 is KGHSH, CDR2 LQKENI, per germline.